The rows below give T cell receptor gamma chains drawn from one sample of a study of human gamma delta and Vdelta1 T cells. TCRdb redid the clone calls on the PCR reads with CATT. The sample has approximately 9,000 gamma-chain clones, around 45% seen once. Their target antigens are unknown. Sequenced material: Vdelta1 gamma-delta T cells from blood grown in culture (DOT cells). Every receptor here comes from a human donor in good health. Each CDR3 is given with its conserved first and last residue. Fields, in order: V gene, J gene, clone size, CDR3 protein, CDR3 DNA. Rows may omit the clone size; those that give it use once, few, many or a size class.

TRGV2	TRGJ1/TRGJ2	NA	CATWDGPRNYYKKLF	TGTGCCACCTGGGACGGTCCCCGGAATTATTATAAGAAACTCTTT
TRGV3	TRGJP1	NA	CATWDRRNTIKEGTTGWFKIF	TGTGCCACCTGGGACAGGCGAAATACCATAAAGGAGGGTACCACTGGTTGGTTCAAGATATTT
TRGV9	TRGJP	NA	CALWSAQLGKKIKVF	TGTGCCTTGTGGTCGGCGCAGTTGGGCAAAAAAATCAAGGTATTT
TRGV5	TRGJ1/TRGJ2	few	CATWDRPNLLF	TGTGCCACCTGGGACAGGCCCAATCTACTCTTT
TRGV10	TRGJP1	few	CAAWEPYTTGWFKIF	TGTGCTGCGTGGGAACCTTATACCACTGGTTGGTTCAAGATATTT
TRGV9	TRGJ1/TRGJ2	NA	CALWEELPPRYYKKLF	TGTGCCTTGTGGGAGGAACTCCCCCCGAGGTATTATAAGAAACTCTTT
TRGV5P	TRGJ1/TRGJ2	NA	CATWAQRPNYYKKLF	TGTGCCACCTGGGCCCAGCGCCCGAATTATTATAAGAAACTCTTT
TRGV8	TRGJP2	NA	CATWDSLGWIKTF	TGTGCCACCTGGGATAGTCTCGGTTGGATCAAGACGTTT
TRGV3	TRGJP2	NA	CATWDTTDDSSDWIKTF	TGTGCCACCTGGGACACCACCGACGATAGTAGTGATTGGATCAAGACGTTT
TRGV2	TRGJ1/TRGJ2	NA	CATWDGSDNYYKKLF	TGTGCCACCTGGGACGGGTCCGATAATTATTATAAGAAACTCTTT
TRGV5	TRGJ1/TRGJ2	medium-sized	CATWDKKKLF	TGTGCCACCTGGGACAAGAAGAAACTCTTT
TRGV5	TRGJ1/TRGJ2	few	CATWDRRCYKKLF	TGTGCCACCTGGGACAGGCGGTGTTATAAGAAACTCTTT
TRGV9	TRGJ1/TRGJ2	few	CALWEVRYPGTVKLF	TGTGCCTTGTGGGAGGTGCGATACCCCGGGACGGTGAAACTCTTT
TRGV4	TRGJ1/TRGJ2	NA	CATWDGCYKKLF	TGTGCCACCTGGGATGGATGCTATAAGAAACTCTTT
TRGV10	TRGJP1	NA	CAAWSTSRATGWFKIF	TGTGCTGCGTGGTCTACCTCTAGGGCCACTGGTTGGTTCAAGATATTT
TRGV2	TRGJP2	NA	CATWDGLNWIKTF	TGTGCCACCTGGGACGGGCTCAATTGGATCAAGACGTTT
TRGV10	TRGJ1/TRGJ2	NA	CAAWEPYYKKLF	TGTGCTGCGTGGGAACCTTATTATAAGAAACTCTTT
TRGV8	TRGJP1	NA	CATWDRRGTGWFKIF	TGTGCCACCTGGGATAGGCGGGGCACTGGTTGGTTCAAGATATTT